This TCR beta chain appears in the sequencing data of a study of blood T cell repertoires in COVID-19. Turning to the study itself: Donors in the United States, Italy and Spain gave samples during acute or convalescent COVID-19. T cells, B-cell-depleted T cells, or PBMCs provided the cDNA or gDNA that served as material.

Between the trimmed V and J ends, which lost 0 bases and 0 bases, there was a span of 12 bases. Germline CDR1 is GTSNPN and CDR2 is SVGIG (reference sequence). The CDR3 runs to 15 residues. Per the original data handling: Quantification of nucleated cells was approximated via reference gene primer amplification. Profiling relied on immunoSEQ multiplex PCR, and the TCRdb table lists in-frame clones only, not all of them. V and J calls and clone size are copied from that table; D and trimming were computed from the DNA. The data show roughly 110,000 clones, about 85% seen once. The sequence came from a man in his forties or fifties with acute or convalescent COVID-19. The specimen sequenced was peripheral blood. The V call is TRBV30, the J call TRBJ2-7, with D possibly being TRBD1 (6 bases). The CDR3 reads CAWSVRQASSYEQYF. As DNA, the CDR3 is TGTGCCTGGAGTGTAAGACAGGCTAGCTCCTACGAGCAGTACTTC.